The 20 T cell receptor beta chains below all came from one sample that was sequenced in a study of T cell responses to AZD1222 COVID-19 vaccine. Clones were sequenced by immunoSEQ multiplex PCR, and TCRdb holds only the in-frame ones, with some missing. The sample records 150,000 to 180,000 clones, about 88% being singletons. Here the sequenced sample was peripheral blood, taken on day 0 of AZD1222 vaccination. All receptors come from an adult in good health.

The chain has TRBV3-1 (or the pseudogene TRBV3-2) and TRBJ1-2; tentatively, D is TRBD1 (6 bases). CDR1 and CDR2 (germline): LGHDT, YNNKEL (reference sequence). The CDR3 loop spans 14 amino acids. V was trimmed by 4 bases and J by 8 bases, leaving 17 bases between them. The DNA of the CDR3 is TGTGCCAGCAGCCCCTCCGGGGGCCCGGTGGGCTACACCTTC. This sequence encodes CASSPSGGPVGYTF.

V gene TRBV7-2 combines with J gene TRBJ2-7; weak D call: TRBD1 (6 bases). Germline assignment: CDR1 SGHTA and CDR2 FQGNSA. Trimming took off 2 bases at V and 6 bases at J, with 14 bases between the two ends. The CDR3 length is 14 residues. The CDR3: CASSLMGQGFEQYF. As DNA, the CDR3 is TGTGCCAGCAGCTTAATGGGGCAGGGGTTCGAGCAGTACTTC.

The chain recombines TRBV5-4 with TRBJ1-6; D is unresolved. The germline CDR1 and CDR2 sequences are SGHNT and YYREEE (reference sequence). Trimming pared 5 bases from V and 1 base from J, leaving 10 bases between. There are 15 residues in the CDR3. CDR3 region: CASRQDGSYNSPLHF. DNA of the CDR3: TGTGCCAGCAGGCAGGATGGTTCCTATAATTCACCCCTCCACTTT.

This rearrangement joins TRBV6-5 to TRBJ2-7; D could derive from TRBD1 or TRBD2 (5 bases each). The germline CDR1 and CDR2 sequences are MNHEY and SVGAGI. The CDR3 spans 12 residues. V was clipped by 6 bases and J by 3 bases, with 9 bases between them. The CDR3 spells CASRGDRYEQYF. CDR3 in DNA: TGTGCCAGCAGGGGGGACCGCTACGAGCAGTACTTC.

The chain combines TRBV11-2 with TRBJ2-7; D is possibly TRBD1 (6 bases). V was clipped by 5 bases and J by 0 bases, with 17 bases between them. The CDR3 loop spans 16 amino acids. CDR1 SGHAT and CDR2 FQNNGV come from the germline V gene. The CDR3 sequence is CASSLSRTVLSYEQYF. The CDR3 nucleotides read TGTGCCAGCAGCCTAAGCCGGACAGTGCTCTCCTACGAGCAGTACTTC.

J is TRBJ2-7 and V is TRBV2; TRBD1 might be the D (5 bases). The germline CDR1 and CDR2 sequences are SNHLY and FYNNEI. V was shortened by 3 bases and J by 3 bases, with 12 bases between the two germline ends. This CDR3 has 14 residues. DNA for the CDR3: TGTGCCAGCAGTGAGTCGACAGAAGTCTACGAGCAGTACTTC. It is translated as CASSESTEVYEQYF.

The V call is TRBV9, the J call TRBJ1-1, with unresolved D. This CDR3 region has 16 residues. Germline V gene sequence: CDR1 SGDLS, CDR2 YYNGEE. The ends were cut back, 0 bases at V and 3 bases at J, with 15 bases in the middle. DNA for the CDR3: TGTGCCAGCAGCGTAGAAGACCTCCAGCGGGACACTGAAGCTTTCTTT. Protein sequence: CASSVEDLQRDTEAFF.

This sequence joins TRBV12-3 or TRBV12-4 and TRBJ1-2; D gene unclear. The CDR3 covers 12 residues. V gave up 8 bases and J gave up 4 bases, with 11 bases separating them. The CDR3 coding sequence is TGTGCCAGCGCTGGGTATAGCTATGGCTACACCTTC. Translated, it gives CASAGYSYGYTF.

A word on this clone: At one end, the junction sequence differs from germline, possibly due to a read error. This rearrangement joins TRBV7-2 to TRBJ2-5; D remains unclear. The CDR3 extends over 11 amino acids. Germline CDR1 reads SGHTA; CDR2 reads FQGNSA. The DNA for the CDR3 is TGTGCCAGCAGCACCCAAGGGACCCAGTACTTC. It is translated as CASSTQGTQYF.

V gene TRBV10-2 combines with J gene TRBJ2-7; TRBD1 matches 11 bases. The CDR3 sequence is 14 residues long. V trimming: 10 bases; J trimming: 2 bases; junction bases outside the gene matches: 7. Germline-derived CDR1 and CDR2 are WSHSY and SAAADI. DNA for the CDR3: TGCGCCACCTTAGGGACAGGGGGACCCTACGAGCAGTACTTC. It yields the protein CATLGTGGPYEQYF.

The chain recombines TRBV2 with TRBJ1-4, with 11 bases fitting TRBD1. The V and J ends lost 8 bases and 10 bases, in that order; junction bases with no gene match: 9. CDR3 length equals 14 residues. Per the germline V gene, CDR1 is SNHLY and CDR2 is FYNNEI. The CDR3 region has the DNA TGTGCCAGCGGCCCGGACAGGGGGCTCACAAAACTGTTTTTT. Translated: CASGPDRGLTKLFF.

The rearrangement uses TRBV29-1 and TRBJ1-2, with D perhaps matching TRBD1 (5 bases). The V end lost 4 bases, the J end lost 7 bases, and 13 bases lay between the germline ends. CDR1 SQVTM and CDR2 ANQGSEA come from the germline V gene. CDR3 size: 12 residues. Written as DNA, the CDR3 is TGCAGCGTTGTAGAAGGGGTAGCTGGCTACACCTTC. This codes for CSVVEGVAGYTF.

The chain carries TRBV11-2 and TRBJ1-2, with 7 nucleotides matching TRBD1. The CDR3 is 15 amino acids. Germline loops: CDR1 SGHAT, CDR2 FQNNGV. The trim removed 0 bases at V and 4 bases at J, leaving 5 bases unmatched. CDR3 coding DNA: TGTGCCAGCAGCTTAGAGAGGGGGCAGGCCTATGGCTACACCTTC. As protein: CASSLERGQAYGYTF.

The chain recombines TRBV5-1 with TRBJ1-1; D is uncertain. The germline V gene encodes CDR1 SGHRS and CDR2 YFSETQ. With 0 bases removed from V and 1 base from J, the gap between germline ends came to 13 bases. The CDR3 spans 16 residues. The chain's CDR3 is CASSLAVPDQNTEAFF. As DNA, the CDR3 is TGCGCCAGCAGCTTGGCCGTACCAGACCAGAACACTGAAGCTTTCTTT. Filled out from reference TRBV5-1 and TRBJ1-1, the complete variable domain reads KAGVTQTPRYLIKTRGQQVTLSCSPISGHRSVSWYQQTPGQGLQFLFEYFSETQRNKGNFPGRFSGRQFSNSRSEMNVSTLELGDSALYLCASSLAVPDQNTEAFFGQGTRLTVV.

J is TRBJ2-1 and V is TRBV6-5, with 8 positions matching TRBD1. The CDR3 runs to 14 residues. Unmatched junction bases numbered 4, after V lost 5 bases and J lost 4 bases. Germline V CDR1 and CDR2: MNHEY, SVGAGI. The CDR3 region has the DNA TGTGCCAGCAGTCGGGGGACAGGTTACAATGAGCAGTTCTTC. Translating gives CASSRGTGYNEQFF.

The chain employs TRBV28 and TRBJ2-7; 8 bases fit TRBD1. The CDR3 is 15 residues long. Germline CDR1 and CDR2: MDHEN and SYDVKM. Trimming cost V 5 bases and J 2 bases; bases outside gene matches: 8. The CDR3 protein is CASSAGTGPPYEQYF. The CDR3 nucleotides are TGTGCCAGCAGTGCCGGGACAGGACCTCCCTACGAGCAGTACTTC.

The CDR3 DNA reads as TGTGCCAGCAGCCCAAGGACAGGGGATCAGCCCCAGCATTTT. Residues: CASSPRTGDQPQHF. The V call is TRBV7-2, the J call TRBJ1-5; TRBD1 agrees at 9 bases. The CDR3 has 14 residues. With 5 bases clipped from V and 5 bases from J, the junction kept 4 bases outside the gene matches. The germline V gene encodes CDR1 SGHTA and CDR2 FQGNSA. Looking up the rest from reference TRBV7-2 and TRBJ1-5 gives the full variable domain: GAGVSQSPSNKVTEKGKDVELRCDPISGHTALYWYRQSLGQGLEFLIYFQGNSAPDKSGLPSDRFSAERTGGSVSTLTIQRTQQEDSAVYLCASSPRTGDQPQHFGDGTRLSIL.

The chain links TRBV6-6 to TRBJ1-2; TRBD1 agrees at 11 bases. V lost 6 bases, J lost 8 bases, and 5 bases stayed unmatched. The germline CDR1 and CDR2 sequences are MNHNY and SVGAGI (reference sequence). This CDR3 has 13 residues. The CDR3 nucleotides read TGTGCCAGCAGCCCGGACAGGGGGCGAGGCTACACCTTC. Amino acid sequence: CASSPDRGRGYTF.

CDR3 nucleotide sequence: TGTGCCAGCAGCTCTACCCCTAACACAGATACGCAGTATTTT. Its protein is CASSSTPNTDTQYF. The chain carries TRBV7-2 and TRBJ2-3; D gene ambiguous. In germline, CDR1 is SGHTA, CDR2 FQGNSA. CDR3 length: 14 residues. Trimming took 4 bases from V and 2 from J, leaving 10 bases between them.

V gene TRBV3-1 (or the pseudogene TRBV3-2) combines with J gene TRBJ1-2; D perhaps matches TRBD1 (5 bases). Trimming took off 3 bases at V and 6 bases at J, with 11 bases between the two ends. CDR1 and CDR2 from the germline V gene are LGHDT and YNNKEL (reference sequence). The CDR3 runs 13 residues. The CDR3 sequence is CASSHRDGNGYTF. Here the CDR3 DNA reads TGTGCCAGCAGCCACCGGGACGGCAATGGCTACACCTTC.